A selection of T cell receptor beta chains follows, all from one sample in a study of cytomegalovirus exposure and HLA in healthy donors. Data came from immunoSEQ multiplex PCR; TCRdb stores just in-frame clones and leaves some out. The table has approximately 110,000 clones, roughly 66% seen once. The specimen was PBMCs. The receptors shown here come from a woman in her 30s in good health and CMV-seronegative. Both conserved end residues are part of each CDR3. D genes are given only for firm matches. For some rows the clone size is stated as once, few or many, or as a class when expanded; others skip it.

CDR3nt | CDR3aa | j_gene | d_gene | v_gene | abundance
TGTGCCAGCAGCCCCTCCTGGACTAGCGGGAGTTTCAATGAGCAGTTCTTC | CASSPSWTSGSFNEQFF | TRBJ2-1 | TRBD2 | TRBV9 | few
TGTGCCAGCAGCTTACAGGGCAGGGGGGACTACGAGCAGTACTTC | CASSLQGRGDYEQYF | TRBJ2-7 | - | TRBV5-4 | -
TGTGCCAGCAGCCCCGGATGGGGTAGGGGTACGTACGAGCAGTACTTC | CASSPGWGRGTYEQYF | TRBJ2-7 | - | TRBV5-4 | -
TGTGCCAGCAGCCTTGACAGGGGTAATGAAAAACTGTTTTTT | CASSLDRGNEKLFF | TRBJ1-4 | TRBD1 | TRBV5-4 | few
TGTGCCACCAGCACCTCGGGGGAAGCCGGCTACGAGCAGTACTTC | CATSTSGEAGYEQYF | TRBJ2-7 | - | TRBV15 | -
TGTGCCAGCAGTATCCTAGCGGGAGTCGATGATACGCAGTATTTT | CASSILAGVDDTQYF | TRBJ2-3 | TRBD2 | TRBV27 | -
TGTGCCAGCTCCACCAGTGGAGGTTGGGACACTTTCTCCAATGAGCAGTTCTTC | CASSTSGGWDTFSNEQFF | TRBJ2-1 | - | TRBV18 | -
TGTGCCAGCAGCCTCGGGACTACCGAGCAGTTCTTC | CASSLGTTEQFF | TRBJ2-1 | TRBD2 | TRBV7-6 | -
TGTGCCATCTTATCGGGTACTGAAGCTTTCTTT | CAILSGTEAFF | TRBJ1-1 | - | TRBV27 | -
TGCGCCAGCAGCTCGGGACTCCCATACAATGAGCAGTTCTTC | CASSSGLPYNEQFF | TRBJ2-1 | - | TRBV5-1 | -
TGCGCCAGCAGCCAAGATGCGATAGCGGGAGGACACTCGAAACGGAATGAGCAGTTCTTC | CASSQDAIAGGHSKRNEQFF | TRBJ2-1 | TRBD2 | TRBV4-3 | medium-sized
TGTGCCAGCAGCTTGGAGGGGCAGGGGGCTTCTGGCTACACCTTC | CASSLEGQGASGYTF | TRBJ1-2 | TRBD1 | TRBV5-4 | -
TGTGCCAGCAGCTTAGTACTCCGGGCCATGACCGGGGGAGAGCTCTTC | CASSLVLRAMTGGELF | TRBJ2-7 | - | TRBV13 | -
TGTGCCTGTAGACTTCCCGTCTCCTACGAGCAGTACTTC | CACRLPVSYEQYF | TRBJ2-7 | - | TRBV30 | -
TGTGCCAGCAGTTCTACCGGGACTAGTGCCTACGAGCAGTACTTC | CASSSTGTSAYEQYF | TRBJ2-7 | TRBD2 | TRBV6-5 | few
TGCAGCGTTGCGCGGAGTCACTCCTACAATGAGCAGTTCTTC | CSVARSHSYNEQFF | TRBJ2-1 | - | TRBV29-1 | -
TGTGCCAGCAGTGAGGGGCCCGGGACTAGCTACGAGCAGTACTTC | CASSEGPGTSYEQYF | TRBJ2-7 | TRBD2 | TRBV25-1 | -
TGTGCCAGTAGTATCCGACAGGGGGCTAGGATCAATCAGCCCCAGCATTTT | CASSIRQGARINQPQHF | TRBJ1-5 | TRBD1 | TRBV19 | -
TGTGCCAGCAGCCAAATCACCAGGTGGCGCGGGTCCACAGATACGCAGTATTTT | CASSQITRWRGSTDTQYF | TRBJ2-3 | - | TRBV7-2 | -
TGTGCCAGCCAAGTTCAGGGTTTAAGCAATCAGCCCCAGCATTTT | CASQVQGLSNQPQHF | TRBJ1-5 | - | TRBV19 | few
TGTGCCAGCAGCTTGGAGCGGGGGCTCTACAATGAGCAGTTCTTC | CASSLERGLYNEQFF | TRBJ2-1 | TRBD2 | TRBV5-6 | -
TGCGCCAGCAGCTTGGAGGGGACAGCCCAAGAGACCCAGTACTTC | CASSLEGTAQETQYF | TRBJ2-5 | TRBD1 | TRBV5-1 | -
TGTGCCAGCAAGCAGACAGGGCTATCCTACGAGCAGTACTTC | CASKQTGLSYEQYF | TRBJ2-7 | TRBD1 | TRBV6-1 | -
TGCGCCAGCAGCTTGTGGGGACAGGGGGTCGCTGAAGCTTTCTTT | CASSLWGQGVAEAFF | TRBJ1-1 | TRBD1 | TRBV5-1 | -
TGTGCCATCGGACTAGCGGGAGCCGATGAGCAGTTCTTC | CAIGLAGADEQFF | TRBJ2-1 | TRBD2 | TRBV10-3 | -
TGTGCCAGCAGCCCTTCGGGACTAGCGGGAGGATTGACCCAGTACTTC | CASSPSGLAGGLTQYF | TRBJ2-5 | TRBD2 | TRBV9 | -
TGTGCCAGCAGCTTAGCCTGGAACACTGAAGCTTTCTTT | CASSLAWNTEAFF | TRBJ1-1 | - | TRBV11-2 | -
TGTGCCACCAGCAGAGGAGGGACTTCCACAGATACGCAGTATTTT | CATSRGGTSTDTQYF | TRBJ2-3 | - | TRBV15 | few
TGTGCCAGCAGTTACTTTACTGGGGCCAACGTCCTGACTTTC | CASSYFTGANVLTF | TRBJ2-6 | - | TRBV6-6 | -
TGTGCCAGCAGTCCTCCCTCCGGATCAGGGGCTGAAGCTTTCTTT | CASSPPSGSGAEAFF | TRBJ1-1 | - | TRBV28 | -
TGTGCCAGCAGTTACTCCGGGACAGGTGCCCTCTATGGCTACACCTTC | CASSYSGTGALYGYTF | TRBJ1-2 | TRBD1 | TRBV6-5 | -
TGTGCCACCAGCTCATCAGGGGGGGAGACCCAGTACTTC | CATSSSGGETQYF | TRBJ2-5 | - | TRBV15 | -
TGCGCCAGCAGCCCCCGGACTAGAAGCACAGATACGCAGTATTTT | CASSPRTRSTDTQYF | TRBJ2-3 | TRBD2 | TRBV4-1 | few
TGCGCCAGCAGCCAAGATGGGGCCGACACCTCCTACAATGAGCAGTTCTTC | CASSQDGADTSYNEQFF | TRBJ2-1 | - | TRBV4-3 | -
TGCGCCAGCAGTACCCTAGCGGATGACTACAATGAGCAGTTCTTC | CASSTLADDYNEQFF | TRBJ2-1 | TRBD2 | TRBV5-1 | -
TGTGCCAGCAGCCCGAAGCGGGACATTAGCACAGATACGCAGTATTTT | CASSPKRDISTDTQYF | TRBJ2-3 | - | TRBV5-6 | few
TGTGCCAGTAGTATCCCACAGGGGGCCACTGAAGCTTTCTTT | CASSIPQGATEAFF | TRBJ1-1 | TRBD1 | TRBV19 | few
TGTGCCACCAGCAGAGATTCCTCCTCTGGGGCCAACGTCCTGACTTTC | CATSRDSSSGANVLTF | TRBJ2-6 | - | TRBV15 | few
TGTGCCTGGACGGACAGTTCCTACGAGCAGTACTTC | CAWTDSSYEQYF | TRBJ2-7 | - | TRBV30 | -
TGCGCCAGCAGAATGCGACTAGCGGGAGGGAGTGAGCAGTTCTTC | CASRMRLAGGSEQFF | TRBJ2-1 | TRBD2 | TRBV5-1 | -
TGTGCCAGCAGCTCCCGAGGGGGCCGGAATGAAAAACTGTTTTTT | CASSSRGGRNEKLFF | TRBJ1-4 | TRBD1 | TRBV7-6 | -
TGTGCCAGCAGCTTCCCGAATCCCCAGACAGATACGCAGTATTTT | CASSFPNPQTDTQYF | TRBJ2-3 | - | TRBV7-9 | -
TGTGCCAGCTCACCGGGACAGAGATACAACACCGGGGAGCTGTTTTTT | CASSPGQRYNTGELFF | TRBJ2-2 | TRBD1 | TRBV18 | few
TGCGCCAGCAGCCCCAACCCTCCGGGTCTATACAATGAGCAGTTCTTC | CASSPNPPGLYNEQFF | TRBJ2-1 | - | TRBV5-1 | -
TGTGCCAGCAGCCGACGGACTTCGAACACTGAAGCTTTCTTT | CASSRRTSNTEAFF | TRBJ1-1 | - | TRBV6-5 | -
TGTGCCAGCAGCCCGATGGAACAGGGCCAAACCTTC | CASSPMEQGQTF | TRBJ1-2 | - | TRBV2 | -
TGTGCCACCTACCAGCCGGGACTAGTAGTTTCCTACAATGAGCAGTTCTTC | CATYQPGLVVSYNEQFF | TRBJ2-1 | TRBD2 | TRBV15 | -
TGTGCCAGTAGCAACACGGGCCAAGAGACCCAGTACTTC | CASSNTGQETQYF | TRBJ2-5 | - | TRBV19 | -